Each of the 16 T cell receptor beta chains below was sequenced from the same sample in a study of CXCR3-negative and CXCR3-positive naive CD8 T cells. 5' RACE that incorporated UMI labels was used to prepare the TRB cDNA libraries. Using the 5' RACE reads, TCRdb records one entry per CDR3 protein without DNA. This sample contains over 100,000 distinct CDR3 sequences. The specimen was naive CXCR3- CD8+ T cells from blood. Subset meaning: CD45RO-CCR7+CD27+CD95- naive CD8+ T cells lacking CXCR3 (TNR3-). All receptors come from a human donor in good health. Some clones in this sample may be carry-over from other donors' samples.

The genes are TRBV7-8 and TRBJ2-1. Germline-derived CDR1 and CDR2 are SGHVS and FQNEAQ. The CDR3 covers 14 residues. CDR3 amino acids: CASSLGFPYNEQFF. The full variable domain, with the rest looked up from reference TRBV7-8 and TRBJ2-1, is GAGVSQSPRYKVAKRGQDVALRCDPISGHVSLFWYQQALGQGPEFLTYFQNEAQLDKSGLPSDRFFAERPEGSVSTLKIQRTQQEDSAVYLCASSLGFPYNEQFFGPGTRLTVL.

The chain couples TRBV28 to TRBJ2-7. The germline gives CDR1 MDHEN, CDR2 SYDVKM. The CDR3 extends over 13 amino acids. The chain's CDR3 is CASGVRLTYEQYF.

The CDR3 region is CASSVMGGSSYNEQFF. The chain links TRBV5-1 to TRBJ2-1; TCRdb returns TRBD1, unconfirmable since there is no DNA. The V gene's germline CDR1 is SGHRS and CDR2 YFSETQ. The CDR3 covers 16 residues.

V is TRBV27 and J is TRBJ2-5; the TCRdb D gene call, TRBD2, has no DNA to confirm it. The CDR3 extends over 15 amino acids. Germline values: CDR1 MNHEY, CDR2 SMNVEV (reference sequence). The CDR3 region is CASSLSGTNQETQYF.

V and J are TRBV20-1 and TRBJ2-1; with no DNA, the TCRdb D assignment of TRBD2 cannot be verified. The CDR3 has 16 residues. The germline CDR1 and CDR2 sequences are DFQATT and SNEGSKA (reference sequence). The chain's CDR3 is CSASSWGSGGAREQFF.

The J gene is TRBJ2-5, the V gene TRBV4-1; TCRdb designates TRBD2, a call that cannot be tested without DNA. The length of the CDR3 is 16 residues. The germline V gene encodes CDR1 MGHRA and CDR2 YSYEKL. The CDR3 is CASSQDTSGGSETQYF.

The rearrangement links TRBV5-1 to TRBJ2-3; TCRdb calls TRBD1, which cannot be checked without DNA. Germline CDR1 and CDR2: SGHRS and YFSETQ. The CDR3 extends over 16 amino acids. CDR3 protein: CASSLQSRGVQYTQYF. The full variable domain, its missing parts supplied by reference TRBV5-1 and TRBJ2-3, is KAGVTQTPRYLIKTRGQQVTLSCSPISGHRSVSWYQQTPGQGLQFLFEYFSETQRNKGNFPGRFSGRQFSNSRSEMNVSTLELGDSALYLCASSLQSRGVQYTQYFGPGTRLTVL.

The rearrangement joins TRBV20-1 to TRBJ2-7. This CDR3 has 14 amino acids. CDR1 and CDR2 from the germline V gene are DFQATT and SNEGSKA (reference sequence). The CDR3 spells CSAREIRTTYEQYF.

By frequency, this clonotype is medium-sized. The gene calls are TRBV7-9 and TRBJ2-7; there is no DNA to check the TCRdb D call of TRBD2. The CDR3 is 14 amino acids. CDR1 and CDR2 (germline): SEHNR, FQNEAQ (reference sequence). The chain's CDR3 is CASSLRTSGYEQYF.

The rearrangement uses TRBV9 and TRBJ2-3; TCRdb outputs TRBD2, but without DNA this stays unchecked. Germline lookup yields CDR1 SGDLS and CDR2 YYNGEE. This CDR3 is built from 13 residues. The CDR3 protein is CASSEGAGDTQYF.

The chain couples TRBV7-6 to TRBJ2-3; as DNA is missing, the TRBD2 call by TCRdb cannot be tested. The CDR3 contains 18 residues. From germline, CDR1 is SGHVS and CDR2 FNYEAQ. The CDR3 loop is CASSFTGLAGKEADTQYF. The variable domain in full, completed from reference TRBV7-6 and TRBJ2-3, reads GAGVSQSPRYKVTKRGQDVALRCDPISGHVSLYWYRQALGQGPEFLTYFNYEAQQDKSGLPNDRFSAERPEGSISTLTIQRTEQRDSAMYRCASSFTGLAGKEADTQYFGPGTRLTVL.

The chain has TRBV18 and TRBJ2-1; checking the TCRdb D call of TRBD1 is not possible without DNA. From germline, CDR1 is KGHSH and CDR2 LQKENI. This CDR3 region has 16 residues. Here the CDR3 reads CASSPSSGTWYNEQFF.

This CDR3 reads CASSLETGISYEQYF. J is TRBJ2-7 and V is TRBV7-9. Germline V gene sequence: CDR1 SEHNR, CDR2 FQNEAQ (reference sequence). This CDR3 is built from 15 residues.

This chain joins TRBV20-1 and TRBJ1-6. Germline CDR1 and CDR2: DFQATT and SNEGSKA (reference sequence). The CDR3 spans 14 residues. CDR3 sequence: CSARDRQNNSPLHF.

The chain couples TRBV28 to TRBJ2-1; without DNA, the TCRdb call of TRBD2 cannot be checked. CDR3 size: 13 residues. Per germline, CDR1 MDHEN and CDR2 SYDVKM. This CDR3 is CASSPTSFNEQFF. The whole variable domain, remainder taken from reference TRBV28 and TRBJ2-1, is DVKVTQSSRYLVKRTGEKVFLECVQDMDHENMFWYRQDPGLGLRLIYFSYDVKMKEKGDIPEGYSVSREKKERFSLILESASTNQTSMYLCASSPTSFNEQFFGPGTRLTVL.

The chain combines TRBV29-1 with TRBJ2-7. Germline CDR1 is SQVTM and CDR2 is ANQGSEA. The CDR3 has 14 residues. The CDR3 reads CSAEGSGRSYEQYF.